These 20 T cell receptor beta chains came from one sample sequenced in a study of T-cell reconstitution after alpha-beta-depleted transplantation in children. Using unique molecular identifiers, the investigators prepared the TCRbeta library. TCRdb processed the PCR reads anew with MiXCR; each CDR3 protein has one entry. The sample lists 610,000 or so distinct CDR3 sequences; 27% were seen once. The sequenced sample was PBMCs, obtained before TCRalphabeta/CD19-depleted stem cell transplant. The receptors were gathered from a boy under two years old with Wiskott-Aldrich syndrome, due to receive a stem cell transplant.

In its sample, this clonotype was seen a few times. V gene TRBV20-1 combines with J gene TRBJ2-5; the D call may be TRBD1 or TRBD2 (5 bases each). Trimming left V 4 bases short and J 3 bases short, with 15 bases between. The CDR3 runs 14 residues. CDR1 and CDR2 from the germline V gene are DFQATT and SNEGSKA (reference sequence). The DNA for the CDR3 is TGCAGTGCTATCGGGACGGTTAAAAAAGAGACCCAGTACTTC. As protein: CSAIGTVKKETQYF.

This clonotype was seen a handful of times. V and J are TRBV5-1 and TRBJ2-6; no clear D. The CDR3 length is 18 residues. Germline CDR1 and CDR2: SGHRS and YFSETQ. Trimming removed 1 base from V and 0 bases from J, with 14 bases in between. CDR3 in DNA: TGCGCCAGCAGCTTGAATGTTCAGTCCAGCTCTGGGGCCAACGTCCTGACTTTC. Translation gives CASSLNVQSSSGANVLTF.

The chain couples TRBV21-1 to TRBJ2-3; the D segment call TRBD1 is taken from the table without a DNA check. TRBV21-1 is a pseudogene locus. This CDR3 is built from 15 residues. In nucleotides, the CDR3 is TGTGCCATCTTATACAGGAAGCCACCCACAGATACGCAGTATTTT. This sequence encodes CAILYRKPPTDTQYF.

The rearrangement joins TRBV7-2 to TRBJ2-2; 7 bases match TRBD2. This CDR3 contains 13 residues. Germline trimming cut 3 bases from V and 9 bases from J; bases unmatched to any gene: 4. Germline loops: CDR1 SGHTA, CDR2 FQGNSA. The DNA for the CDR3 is TGTGCCAGCAGCTTGACTAGCCCCAGGGAGCTGTTTTTT. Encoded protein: CASSLTSPRELFF.

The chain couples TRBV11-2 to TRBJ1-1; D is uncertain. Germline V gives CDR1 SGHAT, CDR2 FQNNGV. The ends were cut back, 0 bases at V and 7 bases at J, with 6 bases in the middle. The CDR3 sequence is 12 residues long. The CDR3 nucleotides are TGTGCCAGCAGCTTAGATCGGGATGAAGCTTTCTTT. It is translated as CASSLDRDEAFF.

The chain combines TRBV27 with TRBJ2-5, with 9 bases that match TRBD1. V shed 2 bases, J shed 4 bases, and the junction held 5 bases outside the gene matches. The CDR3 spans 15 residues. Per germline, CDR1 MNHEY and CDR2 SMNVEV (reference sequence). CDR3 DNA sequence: TGTGCCAGCAGTTTAATGGGACAGGGAGGAGAGACCCAGTACTTC. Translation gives CASSLMGQGGETQYF.

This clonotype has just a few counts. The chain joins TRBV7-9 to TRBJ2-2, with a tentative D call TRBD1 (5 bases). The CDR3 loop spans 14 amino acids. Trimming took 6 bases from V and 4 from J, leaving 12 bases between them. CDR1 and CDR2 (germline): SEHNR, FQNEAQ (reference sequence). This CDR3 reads CASSGATLTGELFF. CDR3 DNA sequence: TGTGCCAGCAGTGGGGCCACCCTCACCGGGGAGCTGTTTTTT.

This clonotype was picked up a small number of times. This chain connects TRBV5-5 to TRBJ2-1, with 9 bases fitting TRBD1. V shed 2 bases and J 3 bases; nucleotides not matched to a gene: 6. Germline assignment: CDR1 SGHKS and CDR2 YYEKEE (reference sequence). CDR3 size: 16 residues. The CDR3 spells CASSFVPGQGYNEQFF. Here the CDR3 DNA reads TGTGCCAGCAGCTTTGTCCCGGGACAGGGCTACAATGAGCAGTTCTTC.

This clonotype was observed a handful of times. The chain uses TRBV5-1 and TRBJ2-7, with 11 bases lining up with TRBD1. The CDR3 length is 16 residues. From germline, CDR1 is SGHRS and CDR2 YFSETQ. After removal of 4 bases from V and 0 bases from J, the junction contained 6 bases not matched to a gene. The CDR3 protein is CASSLRTGGISYEQYF. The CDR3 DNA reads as TGCGCCAGCAGCCTTCGGACAGGGGGCATCTCCTACGAGCAGTACTTC.

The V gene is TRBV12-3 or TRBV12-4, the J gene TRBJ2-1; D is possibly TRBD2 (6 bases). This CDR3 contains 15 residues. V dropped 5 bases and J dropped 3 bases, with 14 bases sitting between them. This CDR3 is CASSPRPGDYNEQFF. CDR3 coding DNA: TGTGCCAGCAGTCCGCGACCGGGGGACTACAATGAGCAGTTCTTC.

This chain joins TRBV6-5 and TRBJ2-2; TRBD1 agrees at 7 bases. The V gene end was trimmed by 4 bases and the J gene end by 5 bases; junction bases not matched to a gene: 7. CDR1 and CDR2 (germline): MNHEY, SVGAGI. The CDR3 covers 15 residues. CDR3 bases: TGTGCCAGCAGTTTCGAGGGGGCGCGGACCGGGGAGCTGTTTTTT. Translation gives CASSFEGARTGELFF.

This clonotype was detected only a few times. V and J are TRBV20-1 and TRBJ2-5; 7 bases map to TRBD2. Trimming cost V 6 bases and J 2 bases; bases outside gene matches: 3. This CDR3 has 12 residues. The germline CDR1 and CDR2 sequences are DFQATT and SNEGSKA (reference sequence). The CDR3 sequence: CSAAGLQETQYF. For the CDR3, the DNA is TGCAGTGCAGCGGGACTGCAAGAGACCCAGTACTTC.

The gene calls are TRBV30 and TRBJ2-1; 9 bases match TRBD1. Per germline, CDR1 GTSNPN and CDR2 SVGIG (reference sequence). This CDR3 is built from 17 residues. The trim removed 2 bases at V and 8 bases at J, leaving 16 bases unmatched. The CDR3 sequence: CAWSFPLRDRAGDEQFF. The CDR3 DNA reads TGTGCCTGGAGTTTCCCACTCCGGGACAGGGCGGGAGATGAGCAGTTCTTC.

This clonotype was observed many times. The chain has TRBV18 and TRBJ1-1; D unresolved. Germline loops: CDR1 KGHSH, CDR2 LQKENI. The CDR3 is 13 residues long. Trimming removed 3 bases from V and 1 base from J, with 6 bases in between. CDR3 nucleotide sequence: TGTGCCAGCTCACCGACGGCGAACACTGAAGCTTTCTTT. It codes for CASSPTANTEAFF.

CDR3: CSVIAGDRVNEQFF. CDR3 bases: TGCAGCGTGATAGCGGGAGATAGGGTCAATGAGCAGTTCTTC. The J gene is TRBJ2-1, the V gene TRBV29-1, with TRBD2 identical over 9 bases. The CDR3 runs 14 residues. With V trimmed by 6 bases and J by 6 bases, 9 bases remained unmatched. The germline gives CDR1 SQVTM, CDR2 ANQGSEA.

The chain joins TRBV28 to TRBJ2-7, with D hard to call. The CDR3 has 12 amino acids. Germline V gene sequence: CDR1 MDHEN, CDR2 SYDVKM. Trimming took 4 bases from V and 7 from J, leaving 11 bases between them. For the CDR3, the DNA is TGTGCCAGCAGTTACGGCCCTAATGAGCAGTACTTC. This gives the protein CASSYGPNEQYF.

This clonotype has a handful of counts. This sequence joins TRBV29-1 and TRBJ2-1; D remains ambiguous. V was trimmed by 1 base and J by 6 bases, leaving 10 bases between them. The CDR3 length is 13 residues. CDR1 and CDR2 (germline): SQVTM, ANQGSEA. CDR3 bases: TGCAGCGTTGAAGGACGGTTCAGCAATGAGCAGTTCTTC. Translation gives CSVEGRFSNEQFF.

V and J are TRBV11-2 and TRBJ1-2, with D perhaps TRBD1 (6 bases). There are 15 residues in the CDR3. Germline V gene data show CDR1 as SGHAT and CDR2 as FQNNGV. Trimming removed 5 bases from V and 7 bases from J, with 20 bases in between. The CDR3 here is CASSAGDTPGSGYTF. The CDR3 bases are TGTGCCAGCAGCGCTGGGGACACACCAGGGAGTGGCTACACCTTC.

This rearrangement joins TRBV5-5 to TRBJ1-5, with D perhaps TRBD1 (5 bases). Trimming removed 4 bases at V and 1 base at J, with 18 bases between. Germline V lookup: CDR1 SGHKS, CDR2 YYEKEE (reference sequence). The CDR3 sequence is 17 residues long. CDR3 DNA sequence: TGTGCCAGCAGCCCGGGATCTCTGGGGCTAAGCAATCAGCCCCAGCATTTT. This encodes CASSPGSLGLSNQPQHF. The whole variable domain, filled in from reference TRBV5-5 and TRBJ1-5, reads DAGVTQSPTHLIKTRGQQVTLRCSPISGHKSVSWYQQVLGQGPQFIFQYYEKEERGRGNFPDRFSARQFPNYSSELNVNALLLGDSALYLCASSPGSLGLSNQPQHFGDGTRLSIL.

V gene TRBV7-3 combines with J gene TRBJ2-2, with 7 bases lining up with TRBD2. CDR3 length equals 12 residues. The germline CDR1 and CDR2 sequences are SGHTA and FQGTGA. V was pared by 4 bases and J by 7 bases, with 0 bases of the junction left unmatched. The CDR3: CASSSSGGELFF. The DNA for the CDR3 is TGTGCCAGCAGCTCTAGCGGCGGGGAGCTGTTTTTT.